This TCR beta chain is drawn from a study of T cells in Graves' hyperthyroidism and ophthalmopathy. Amplified TCR beta CDR3 regions derived from RNA transcripts. During a first-round RT-PCR of the TCR CDR3, the HTBI primer set was used. TCRdb passed the multiplex PCR reads through MiXCR, listing each CDR3 protein once. Here the sample spans approximately 400,000 distinct CDR3 sequences, 14% being singletons. A few counts support this clonotype. Its antigen is as yet unknown. Study-level points and caveats: Prediction of ophthalmopathy progression came a median roughly 6.7 months pre-onset.

V trimming: 0 bases; J trimming: 1 base; junction bases outside the gene matches: 8. CDR1 is SGDLS, CDR2 YYNGEE, per germline. This CDR3 region has 18 residues. Researchers barred patients who had uncontrolled infection, other autoimmune disease, pregnancy or lactation. V and J are TRBV9 and TRBJ1-1, with 11 nucleotides matching TRBD1. The sequenced sample consisted of blood. The TCR sequence derives from a woman in her 30s with Graves' ophthalmopathy. The CDR3 sequence: CASSVEPGQGASNTEAFF. The DNA of the CDR3 is TGTGCCAGCAGCGTAGAACCCGGACAGGGGGCATCGAACACTGAAGCTTTCTTT.